This record looks at one T cell receptor (beta chain) sequence and its context. Its antigen remains unidentified. Germline-derived CDR1 and CDR2 are SGHAT and FQNNGV. Trimming shortened V by 1 base and J by 5 bases, and 11 bases separated the two germline ends. The CDR3 is 14 residues long. These data come from a study of T-cell reconstitution after alpha-beta-depleted transplantation in children. Overall study results and limits: It was reported that alpha-beta T cells came from several hundred expanded graft clones (about two months after transplant). Some patients owed their high day-60 TCRbeta diversity to surviving recipient T cells and thymic progenitors.

As it was prepared, the TCRbeta library received unique molecular identifiers. Each CDR3 protein is one row after TCRdb ran MiXCR on the PCR reads. Seen here are tens of thousands of distinct CDR3 sequences, roughly 15% observed once, and the top ten hold around 20%. The material sequenced was PBMCs, mostly from graft donor cells, taken 180 days after TCRalphabeta/CD19-depleted stem cell transplant. J is TRBJ1-2 and V is TRBV11-2; D call uncertain. The origin of this receptor is a male patient under 10 years old who had a stem cell transplant for acute lymphoblastic leukemia, so the T cells may come from the graft donor. CDR3 DNA sequence: TGTGCCAGCAGCTTAGCATCGGACGTTTATGGCTACACCTTC. This sequence encodes CASSLASDVYGYTF.